This T cell receptor beta chain was observed in a study of blood T cell repertoires in COVID-19. Looking at the study overall: Sample material is recorded as cDNA or gDNA derived from T cells, B-cell-depleted T cells, or PBMCs.

Germline V lookup: CDR1 SNHLY, CDR2 FYNNEI. The V and J ends lost 1 base and 6 bases, in that order; junction bases with no gene match: 2. The CDR3 sequence is 15 residues long. Seattle-derived patients entered the study during active infection and were followed longitudinally. Assay: immunoSEQ multiplex PCR; the TCRdb copy retains only in-frame clones and omits some. The repertoire holds more than 150,000 clones, with roughly 80% as singletons. The sequence was obtained from an elderly woman with COVID-19, enrolled during active disease. Sequencing used peripheral blood. The chain uses TRBV2 and TRBJ1-6; 8 nucleotides align to TRBD1. The CDR3 here is CASSEDQGANSPLHF. The DNA of the CDR3 is TGTGCCAGCAGTGAAGATCAGGGGGCTAATTCACCCCTCCACTTT. The entire variable domain, with the rest obtained from reference TRBV2 and TRBJ1-6, is as follows: EPEVTQTPSHQVTQMGQEVILRCVPISNHLYFYWYRQILGQKVEFLVSFYNNEISEKSEIFDDQFSVERPDGSNFTLKIRSTKLEDSAMYFCASSEDQGANSPLHFGNGTRLTVT.